These 21 T cell receptor beta chains came from one sample sequenced in a study of regulatory T cells in long-lasting Graves disease. Arm-PCR with iRepertoire HTBI primers amplified the CDR3 regions for these TCR beta libraries. TCRdb re-derived calls from the multiplex PCR reads in MiXCR, one entry per CDR3 protein. Of approximately 540,000 distinct CDR3 sequences in the sample, 12% are singletons; the top ten hold over 7%. As for time point: newly diagnosed GD, antithyroid drugs for less than 3 months. The TCR library used RNA extracted from PBMCs. The sample was also reused in another study, on T cells in Graves' hyperthyroidism and ophthalmopathy.

Sequencing was performed on peripheral blood mononuclear cells (PBMCs), taken at new diagnosis, from a patient treated with antithyroid drugs. The source of these receptors is a woman aged 25-40 years with Graves disease.

This clonotype was detected ten times or more. The chain links TRBV20-1 to TRBJ2-7; D possibly corresponds to TRBD1 (8 bases). V was trimmed by 6 bases and J by 3 bases, leaving 18 bases between them. CDR1 is DFQATT, CDR2 SNEGSKA, per germline (reference sequence). The CDR3 sequence is 14 residues long. CDR3 sequence: CSATENRGGYEQYF. CDR3 in DNA: TGCAGTGCAACGGAAAACAGGGGGGGCTACGAGCAGTACTTC.

This clonotype was observed a handful of times. The chain is built from TRBV13 and TRBJ1-2; perhaps TRBD1 as D (6 bases). Trimming removed 5 bases from V and 7 bases from J, with 11 bases in between. The CDR3 extends over 12 amino acids. Per germline, CDR1 PRHDT and CDR2 FYEKMQ (reference sequence). The CDR3 DNA sequence: TGTGCCAGCAGCGCAGGGGACACTGGCTACACCTTC. Translated, it gives CASSAGDTGYTF. The complete variable domain, with remaining parts taken from reference TRBV13 and TRBJ1-2, reads AAGVIQSPRHLIKEKRETATLKCYPIPRHDTVYWYQQGPGQDPQFLISFYEKMQSDKGSIPDRFSAQQFSDYHSELNMSSLELGDSALYFCASSAGDTGYTFGSGTRLTVV.

This clonotype was detected ten times or more. This chain joins TRBV19 and TRBJ2-2; D gene ambiguous. Germline V gene sequence: CDR1 LNHDA, CDR2 SQIVND (reference sequence). V lost 2 bases to trimming and J lost 6 bases, with 7 bases between them. The CDR3 spans 13 residues. DNA for the CDR3: TGTGCCAGTAGTATACGGCGCCCCGGGGAGCTGTTTTTT. It translates to CASSIRRPGELFF.

This clonotype was recorded many times. The chain recombines TRBV20-1 with TRBJ2-2, with D maybe TRBD1 (5 bases). Trimming took off 2 bases at V and 7 bases at J, with 14 bases between the two ends. The germline CDR1 and CDR2 sequences are DFQATT and SNEGSKA (reference sequence). There are 14 residues in the CDR3. CDR3 sequence reads: CSARKGLQGGELFF. CDR3 bases: TGCAGTGCTAGAAAGGGCCTCCAGGGCGGGGAGCTGTTTTTT.

The V and J genes are TRBV4-3 and TRBJ2-2, with 8 bases lining up with TRBD2. Germline V lookup: CDR1 LGHNA, CDR2 YSLEER. The J segment lost 2 bases and the V segment lost 1 base, leaving 6 bases of the junction unmatched. The CDR3 runs to 17 residues. CDR3 sequence reads: CASSQGAAGVNTGELFF. The CDR3 bases are TGCGCCAGCAGCCAAGGGGCAGCGGGAGTTAACACCGGGGAGCTGTTTTTT.

This sequence joins TRBV27 and TRBJ1-4, with D tentatively TRBD1 (5 bases). Germline V gene data show CDR1 as MNHEY and CDR2 as SMNVEV (reference sequence). Trimming took 5 bases from V and 6 from J, leaving 13 bases between them. This CDR3 spans 14 amino acids. CDR3 nucleotides: TGTGCCAGCAGTCCGTCCAGGGTACATGAAAAACTGTTTTTT. Amino acids: CASSPSRVHEKLFF.

This clonotype has ten or more counts. The V and J genes are TRBV30 and TRBJ1-2; 10 bases agree with TRBD1. This CDR3 contains 14 residues. V shed 4 bases and J 8 bases; nucleotides not matched to a gene: 10. Germline CDR1 reads GTSNPN; CDR2 reads SVGIG (reference sequence). The CDR3 loop reads CAWTKNGQGGGYTF. The CDR3 DNA follows: TGTGCCTGGACGAAAAACGGACAGGGGGGCGGCTACACCTTC. Complete variable domain (other parts from reference TRBV30 and TRBJ1-2): SQTIHQWPATLVQPVGSPLSLECTVEGTSNPNLYWYRQAAGRGLQLLFYSVGIGQISSEVPQNLSASRPQDRQFILSSKKLLLSDSGFYLCAWTKNGQGGGYTFGSGTRLTVV.

The CDR3 bases are TGTGCCAGCACCAAGACAGGGGGCGGAAACACCATATATTTT. It encodes CASTKTGGGNTIYF. This chain connects TRBV12-3 or TRBV12-4 to TRBJ1-3; TRBD1 matches 10 bases. The CDR3 consists of 14 residues. Unmatched junction bases numbered 4, after V lost 7 bases and J lost 4 bases.

The rearrangement uses TRBV13 and TRBJ1-3; D is possibly TRBD1 (5 bases). This CDR3 has 17 amino acids. Germline CDR1 PRHDT, CDR2 FYEKMQ (reference sequence). Trimming left V 6 bases short and J 6 bases short, with 24 bases between. CDR3 residues: CASRRTTVFGRTNTIYF. For the CDR3, the DNA is TGTGCCAGCAGGCGTACGACAGTTTTCGGAAGGACAAACACCATATATTTT.

This clonotype was detected ten times or more. The chain carries TRBV12-3 or TRBV12-4 and TRBJ1-2; 7 bases line up with TRBD1. V shed 6 bases, J shed 6 bases, and the junction held 7 bases outside the gene matches. There are 13 residues in the CDR3. CDR3 residues: CASRLTGSDGYTF. The CDR3 DNA follows: TGTGCCAGCAGGTTGACAGGGTCTGATGGCTACACCTTC.

There are a few counts of this clonotype. The chain links TRBV28 to TRBJ2-7; D possibly corresponds to TRBD2 (5 bases). CDR3 length equals 15 residues. V lost 6 bases to trimming and J lost 3 bases, with 18 bases between them. Germline assignment: CDR1 MDHEN and CDR2 SYDVKM. The CDR3 sequence is CASRPQGSRLYEQYF. For the CDR3, the DNA is TGTGCCAGCAGGCCCCAAGGGAGTCGCCTCTACGAGCAGTACTTC.

This clonotype showed up many times. This CDR3 is CASSRTVPNEKLFF. The CDR3 DNA reads TGTGCCAGCAGTCGGACAGTCCCTAATGAAAAACTGTTTTTT. This chain links TRBV2 with TRBJ1-4, with D possibly matching TRBD1 (6 bases). Germline lookup yields CDR1 SNHLY and CDR2 FYNNEI. CDR3 length: 14 residues. The germline V and J ends were trimmed by 5 bases and 3 bases, with 10 bases remaining between them.

This clonotype appeared a few times. The CDR3 sequence: CASTRLATDTQYF. CDR3 bases: TGTGCCAGCACGCGACTAGCGACAGATACGCAGTATTTT. The genes are TRBV7-9 and TRBJ2-3, with 8 bases fitting TRBD2. The CDR3 covers 13 residues. Germline V CDR1 and CDR2: SEHNR, FQNEAQ (reference sequence). V was clipped by 7 bases and J by 3 bases; unmatched bases: 3.

The chain links TRBV7-2 to TRBJ1-5; the D gene is possibly TRBD1 (5 bases). The ends were cut back, 4 bases at V and 0 bases at J, with 10 bases in the middle. Germline assignment: CDR1 SGHTA and CDR2 FQGNSA. This CDR3 has 15 residues. DNA of the CDR3: TGTGCCAGCAGCTCGGGGCAGGATAGCAATCAGCCCCAGCATTTT. Translating gives CASSSGQDSNQPQHF.

This rearrangement joins TRBV18 to TRBJ2-3; D unclear. The length of the CDR3 is 13 residues. Germline V gene data show CDR1 as KGHSH and CDR2 as LQKENI. The V and J ends lost 2 bases and 2 bases respectively, with 5 bases between them. The CDR3 loop is CASSPITTDTQYF. As DNA, the CDR3 is TGTGCCAGCTCACCAATAACCACAGATACGCAGTATTTT. Variable domain in full (rest from reference TRBV18 and TRBJ2-3): NAGVMQNPRHLVRRRGQEARLRCSPMKGHSHVYWYRQLPEEGLKFMVYLQKENIIDESGMPKERFSAEFPKEGPSILRIQQVVRGDSAAYFCASSPITTDTQYFGPGTRLTVL.

This rearrangement joins TRBV6-2 or TRBV6-3 to TRBJ1-4; maybe TRBD1 (6 bases). The V end lost 6 bases, the J end lost 8 bases, and 10 bases lay between the germline ends. The CDR3 spans 12 residues. Germline loops: CDR1 MNHEY, CDR2 SVGEGT. The CDR3 here is CASRQGLEKLFF. CDR3 coding DNA: TGTGCCAGCAGGCAGGGGTTGGAAAAACTGTTTTTT.

The chain recombines TRBV7-3 with TRBJ1-6; the D is unclear. The CDR3 length is 14 residues. Germline values: CDR1 SGHTA, CDR2 FQGTGA. V lost 6 bases and J 9 bases, leaving 15 bases between the germline ends. In nucleotides, the CDR3 is TGTGCCAGCAGTTCCCGACATGGAGGTTCACCCCTCCACTTT. Amino acids: CASSSRHGGSPLHF.

Here the CDR3 DNA reads TGTGCCAGCAGTTATGGACGGCGGCAAGAGACCCAGTACTTC. This sequence encodes CASSYGRRQETQYF. The chain combines TRBV6-5 with TRBJ2-5; no clear D. CDR1 and CDR2 (germline): MNHEY, SVGAGI. This CDR3 contains 14 residues. Trimming left V 3 bases short and J 2 bases short, with 10 bases between.

This clonotype appeared many times. J is TRBJ2-1 and V is TRBV6-1; 9 nucleotides match TRBD2. J was trimmed by 3 bases and V by 5 bases; bases with no gene match: 8. Germline V gene sequence: CDR1 MNHNS, CDR2 SASEGT. The CDR3 is 16 residues long. The CDR3 DNA reads TGTGCCAGCAGTCCCCGCAGCGGGAGGTACTACAATGAGCAGTTCTTC. Translating it yields CASSPRSGRYYNEQFF.

This clonotype has a count of ten or more. The chain has TRBV10-3 and TRBJ1-5; 9 bases are shared with TRBD1. The CDR3 length is 14 residues. Germline CDR1 is ENHRY and CDR2 is SYGVKD. Trimming at V came to 10 bases and at J to 4 bases, leaving 8 bases not matched to a gene. CDR3 sequence: CATSGTGLNQPQHF. CDR3 DNA: TGTGCCACGTCCGGGACAGGGTTAAATCAGCCCCAGCATTTT.

This rearrangement joins TRBV5-6 to TRBJ1-5; 9 bases agree with TRBD1. The ends lost 0 bases at V and 9 bases at J; junction bases unmatched: 7. The germline V gene has CDR1 SGHDT and CDR2 YYEEEE. This CDR3 is 15 amino acids long. The DNA of the CDR3 is TGTGCCAGCAGCTTGGGGACAGGGGATTCCTGGCCCCAGCATTTT. Its translation is CASSLGTGDSWPQHF.